The 15 T cell receptor beta chains reported below all come from one sample, sequenced in a study of immune evolution from preneoplasia to lung adenocarcinoma. Profiling relied on immunoSEQ multiplex PCR, and the TCRdb table lists in-frame clones only, not all of them. Counted here are under 7,500 clones, less than 85% occurring once; the ten biggest clones make up approximately 12%. Specimen: FFPE minimally invasive lung adenocarcinoma tissue. Every receptor here comes from a person aged 70 to 79 with lung adenocarcinoma.

This clone was counted a single time. V and J are TRBV2 and TRBJ2-7; D call uncertain. In germline, CDR1 is SNHLY, CDR2 FYNNEI. This CDR3 has 13 residues. Trimming took 8 bases from V and 3 from J, leaving 14 bases between them. The DNA for the CDR3 is TGTGCCAGCGAGGCCGCCGGGTTCTACGAGCAGTACTTC. Protein product: CASEAAGFYEQYF. The full variable domain, rest sourced from reference TRBV2 and TRBJ2-7, is EPEVTQTPSHQVTQMGQEVILRCVPISNHLYFYWYRQILGQKVEFLVSFYNNEISEKSEIFDDQFSVERPDGSNFTLKIRSTKLEDSAMYFCASEAAGFYEQYFGPGTRLTVT.

This chain links TRBV19 with TRBJ2-3, with unresolved D. Trimming removed 9 bases from V and 2 bases from J, with 12 bases in between. Germline CDR1 and CDR2: LNHDA and SQIVND (reference sequence). This CDR3 is 13 amino acids long. In nucleotides, the CDR3 is TGTGCCAGCAAGCCCCTTAACACAGATACGCAGTATTTT. Translating gives CASKPLNTDTQYF.

V usage is TRBV5-6 and J usage is TRBJ1-1; D not resolved. Germline CDR1 is SGHDT and CDR2 is YYEEEE. The CDR3 contains 11 residues. The ends were cut back, 4 bases at V and 7 bases at J, with 8 bases in the middle. CDR3: CASSQAGEAFF. CDR3 nucleotide sequence: TGTGCCAGCAGCCAAGCGGGTGAAGCTTTCTTT.

The rearrangement uses TRBV28 and TRBJ1-5; D is uncertain. This CDR3 region has 12 residues. V lost 2 bases, J lost 5 bases, and 4 bases lay in between. CDR1 is MDHEN and CDR2 is SYDVKM in the germline V gene. The CDR3 DNA sequence: TGTGCCAGCAGTTTAGAGGATCAGCCCCAGCATTTT. This gives the protein CASSLEDQPQHF.

This rearrangement joins TRBV5-1 to TRBJ2-7, with 16 bases that match TRBD2. The CDR3 consists of 19 residues. Germline V CDR1 and CDR2: SGHRS, YFSETQ. The ends lost 0 bases at V and 2 bases at J; junction bases unmatched: 8. Written as DNA, the CDR3 is TGCGCCAGCAGCTTGGAAAGTGGGACTAGCGGGAGGGCAACCTACGAGCAGTACTTC. Amino acid sequence: CASSLESGTSGRATYEQYF.

The chain couples TRBV6-6 to TRBJ1-1, with 9 bases identical to TRBD1. Germline assignment: CDR1 MNHNY and CDR2 SVGAGI (reference sequence). Unmatched junction bases numbered 6, after V lost 7 bases and J lost 0 bases. This CDR3 contains 15 residues. The CDR3 DNA reads as TGTGCCAGCACAGGACAGGGGACCATGAACACTGAAGCTTTCTTT. This translates into CASTGQGTMNTEAFF.

The V gene is TRBV15, the J gene TRBJ2-5; 13 bases agree with TRBD2. This CDR3 region has 18 residues. The V and J ends lost 1 base and 7 bases, in that order; junction bases with no gene match: 12. CDR1 is LNHNV, CDR2 YYDKDF, per germline (reference sequence). The CDR3 sequence: CATSRGWTSGGSLRTQYF. CDR3 nucleotide sequence: TGTGCCACCAGCAGAGGGTGGACTAGCGGGGGATCCCTTCGGACCCAGTACTTC.

The chain employs TRBV4-3 and TRBJ1-2, with TRBD1 matching 8 bases. This CDR3 is 15 amino acids long. Trimming removed 0 bases from V and 4 bases from J; junction bases left unmatched: 4. CDR1 is LGHNA, CDR2 YSLEER, per germline. The CDR3 reads CASSQERTGSYGYTF. The CDR3 region has the DNA TGCGCCAGCAGCCAAGAAAGGACAGGGAGCTATGGCTACACCTTC.

The chain employs TRBV4-2 and TRBJ2-2, with 7 nucleotides matching TRBD2. The CDR3 loop spans 15 amino acids. V shed 0 bases, J shed 9 bases, and the junction held 7 bases outside the gene matches. The V gene's germline CDR1 is LGHNA and CDR2 YNFKEQ. CDR3 bases: TGTGCCAGCAGCCAAGATGGAGCGGGAAATCGGGAGCTGTTTTTT. Translated: CASSQDGAGNRELFF.

The V call is TRBV28, the J call TRBJ1-1; D gene unclear. The CDR3 is made up of 13 amino acids. Germline CDR1 MDHEN, CDR2 SYDVKM. V was trimmed by 6 bases and J by 3 bases, leaving 11 bases between them. CDR3 sequence reads: CASRLPVDTEAFF. The CDR3 DNA is TGTGCCAGCAGGTTACCGGTGGACACTGAAGCTTTCTTT.

J is TRBJ1-3 and V is TRBV4-2; D perhaps matches TRBD1 (5 bases). Per the germline V gene, CDR1 is LGHNA and CDR2 is YNFKEQ. Between the trimmed V and J ends, which lost 2 bases and 2 bases, there was a span of 7 bases. The CDR3 runs to 14 residues. CDR3 in amino acids: CASSQQGTGNTIYF. The CDR3 nucleotides read TGTGCCAGCAGCCAACAGGGTACTGGAAACACCATATATTTT.

The rearrangement joins TRBV9 to TRBJ2-3; D unresolved. V was clipped by 1 base and J by 2 bases, with 11 bases between them. Germline values: CDR1 SGDLS, CDR2 YYNGEE. The CDR3 totals 15 residues. CDR3 in DNA: TGTGCCAGCAGCGTACTCCAGGAGCCCACAGATACGCAGTATTTT. It specifies CASSVLQEPTDTQYF. Supplemented by reference TRBV9 and TRBJ2-3, the full variable domain reads DSGVTQTPKHLITATGQRVTLRCSPRSGDLSVYWYQQSLDQGLQFLIQYYNGEERAKGNILERFSAQQFPDLHSELNLSSLELGDSALYFCASSVLQEPTDTQYFGPGTRLTVL.

The rearrangement uses TRBV5-6 and TRBJ2-3; D possibly corresponds to TRBD2 (5 bases). The length of the CDR3 is 15 residues. Deletions cut 3 bases from V and 2 bases from J, with 13 bases between. Germline V CDR1 and CDR2: SGHDT, YYEEEE. The chain's CDR3 is CASSYPDFYTDTQYF. CDR3 coding DNA: TGTGCCAGCAGCTACCCGGACTTCTACACAGATACGCAGTATTTT.

The chain joins TRBV25-1 to TRBJ1-3; the D gene is possibly TRBD1 (5 bases). Germline-derived CDR1 and CDR2 are MGHDK and SYGVNS. The length of the CDR3 is 17 residues. The ends were cut back, 4 bases at V and 1 base at J, with 17 bases in the middle. The CDR3 is CASSVGRVFFSGNTIYF. CDR3 DNA: TGTGCCAGCAGTGTGGGCAGGGTATTTTTTTCTGGAAACACCATATATTTT.

The J gene is TRBJ2-5, the V gene TRBV5-1, with 7 bases identical to TRBD1. V trimming: 1 base; J trimming: 1 base; junction bases outside the gene matches: 4. CDR1 is SGHRS, CDR2 YFSETQ, per germline. This CDR3 comprises 15 residues. CDR3 sequence: CASSLQRGPQETQYF. CDR3 bases: TGCGCCAGCAGCTTGCAAAGGGGGCCCCAAGAGACCCAGTACTTC.